A single T cell receptor beta chain is shown here with its context. The entry originates in a study of OX40 agonist ivuxolimab in advanced cancers. TCRdb's table, derived via immunoSEQ multiplex PCR, lists solely in-frame clones and lacks some. This table has around 18,000 clones, around 70% appearing once. Per germline, CDR1 MNHNY and CDR2 SVGAGI (reference sequence). V was clipped by 2 bases and J by 7 bases, with 6 bases between them. The CDR3 has 11 residues. The source was CD4+ or CD8+ T cells sorted from blood, collected in a trial of the OX40 agonist ivuxolimab. The TCR comes from an adult with an advanced solid tumor such as melanoma, head and neck, liver or kidney cancer. The chain couples TRBV6-6 to TRBJ2-7; D gene unclear. CDR3 sequence reads: CASSYVGEQYF. DNA of the CDR3: TGTGCCAGCAGTTACGTCGGAGAGCAGTACTTC.